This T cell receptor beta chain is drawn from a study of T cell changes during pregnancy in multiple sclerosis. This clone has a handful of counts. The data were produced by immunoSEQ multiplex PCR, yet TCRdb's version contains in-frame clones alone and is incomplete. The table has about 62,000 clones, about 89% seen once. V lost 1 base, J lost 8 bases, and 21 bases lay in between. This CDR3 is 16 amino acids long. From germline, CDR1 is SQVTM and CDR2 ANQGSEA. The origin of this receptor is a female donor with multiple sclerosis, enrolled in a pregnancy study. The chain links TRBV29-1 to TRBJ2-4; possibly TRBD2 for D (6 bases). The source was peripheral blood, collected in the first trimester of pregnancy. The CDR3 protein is CSVEGPQTSSGDIQYF. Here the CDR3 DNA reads TGCAGCGTTGAAGGCCCCCAGACTTCGTCGGGGGACATTCAGTACTTC.